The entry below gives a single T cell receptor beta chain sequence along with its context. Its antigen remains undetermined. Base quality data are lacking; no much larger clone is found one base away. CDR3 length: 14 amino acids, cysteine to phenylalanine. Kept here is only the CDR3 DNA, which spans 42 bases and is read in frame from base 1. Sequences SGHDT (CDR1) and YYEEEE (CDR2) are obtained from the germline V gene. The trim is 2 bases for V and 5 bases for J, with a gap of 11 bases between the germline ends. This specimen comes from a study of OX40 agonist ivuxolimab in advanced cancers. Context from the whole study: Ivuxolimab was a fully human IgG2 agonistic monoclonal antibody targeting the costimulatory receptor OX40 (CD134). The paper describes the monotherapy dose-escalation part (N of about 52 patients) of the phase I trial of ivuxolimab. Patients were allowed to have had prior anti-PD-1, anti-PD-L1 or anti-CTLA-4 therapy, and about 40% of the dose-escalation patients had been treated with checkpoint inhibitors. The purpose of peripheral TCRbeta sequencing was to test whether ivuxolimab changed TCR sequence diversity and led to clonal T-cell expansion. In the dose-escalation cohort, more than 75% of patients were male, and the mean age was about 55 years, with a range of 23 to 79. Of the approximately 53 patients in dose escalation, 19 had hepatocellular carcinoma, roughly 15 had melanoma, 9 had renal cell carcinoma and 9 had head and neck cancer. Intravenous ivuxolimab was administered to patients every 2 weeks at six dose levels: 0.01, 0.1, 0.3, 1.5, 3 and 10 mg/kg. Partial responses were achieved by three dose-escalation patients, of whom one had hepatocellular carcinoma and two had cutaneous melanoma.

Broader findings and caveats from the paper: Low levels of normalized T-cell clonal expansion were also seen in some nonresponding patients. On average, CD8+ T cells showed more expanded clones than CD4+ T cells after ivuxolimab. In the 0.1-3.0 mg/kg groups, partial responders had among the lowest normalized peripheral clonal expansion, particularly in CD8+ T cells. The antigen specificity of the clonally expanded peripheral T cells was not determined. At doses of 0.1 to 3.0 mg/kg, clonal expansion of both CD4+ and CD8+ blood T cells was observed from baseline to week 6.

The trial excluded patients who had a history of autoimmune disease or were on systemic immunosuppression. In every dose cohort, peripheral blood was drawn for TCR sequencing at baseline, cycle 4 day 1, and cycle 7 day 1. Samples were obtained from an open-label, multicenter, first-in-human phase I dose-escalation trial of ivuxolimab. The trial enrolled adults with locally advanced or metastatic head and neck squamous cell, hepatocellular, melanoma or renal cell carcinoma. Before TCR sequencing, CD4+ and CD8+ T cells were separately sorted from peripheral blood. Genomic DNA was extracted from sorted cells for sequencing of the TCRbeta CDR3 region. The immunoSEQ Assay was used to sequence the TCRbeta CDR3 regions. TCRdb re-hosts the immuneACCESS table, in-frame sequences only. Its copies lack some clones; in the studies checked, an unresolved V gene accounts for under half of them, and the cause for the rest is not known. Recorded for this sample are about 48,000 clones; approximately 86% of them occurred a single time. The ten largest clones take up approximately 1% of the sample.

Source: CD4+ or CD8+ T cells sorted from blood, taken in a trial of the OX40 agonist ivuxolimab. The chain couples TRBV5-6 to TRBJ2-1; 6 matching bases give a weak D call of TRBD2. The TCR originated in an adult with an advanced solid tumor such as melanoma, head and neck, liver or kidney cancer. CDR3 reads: CASSFRRGNNEQFF. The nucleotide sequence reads TGTGCCAGCAGCTTTCGACGGGGGAACAATGAGCAGTTCTTC.